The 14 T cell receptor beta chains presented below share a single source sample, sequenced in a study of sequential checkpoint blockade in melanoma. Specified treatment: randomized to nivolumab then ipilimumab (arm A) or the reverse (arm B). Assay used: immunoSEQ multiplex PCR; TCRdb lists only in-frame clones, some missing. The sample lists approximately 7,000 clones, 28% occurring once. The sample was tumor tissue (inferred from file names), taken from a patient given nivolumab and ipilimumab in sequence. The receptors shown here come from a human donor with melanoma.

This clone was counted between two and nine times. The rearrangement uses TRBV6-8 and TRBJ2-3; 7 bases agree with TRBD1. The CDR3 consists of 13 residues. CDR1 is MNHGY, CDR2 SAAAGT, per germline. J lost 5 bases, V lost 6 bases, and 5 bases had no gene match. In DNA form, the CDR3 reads TGTGCCAGCAGGCCACAGGGGTTAGATACGCAGTATTTT. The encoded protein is CASRPQGLDTQYF.

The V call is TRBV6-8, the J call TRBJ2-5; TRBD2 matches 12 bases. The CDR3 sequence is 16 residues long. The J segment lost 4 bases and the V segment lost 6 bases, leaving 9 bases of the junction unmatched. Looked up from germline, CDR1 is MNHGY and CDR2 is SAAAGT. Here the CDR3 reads CASSRQTSGSGETQYF. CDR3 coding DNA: TGTGCCAGCAGCCGCCAGACTAGCGGGAGCGGAGAGACCCAGTACTTC.

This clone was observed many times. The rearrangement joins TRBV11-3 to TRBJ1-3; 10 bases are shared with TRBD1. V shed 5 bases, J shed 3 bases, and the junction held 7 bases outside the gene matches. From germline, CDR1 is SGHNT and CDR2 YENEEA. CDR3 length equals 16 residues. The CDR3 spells CASSPRTGGFGNTIYF. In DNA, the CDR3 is TGTGCCAGCAGCCCCCGGACAGGGGGATTTGGAAACACCATATATTTT. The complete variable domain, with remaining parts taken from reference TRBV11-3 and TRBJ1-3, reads EAGVVQSPRYKIIEKKQPVAFWCNPISGHNTLYWYLQNLGQGPELLIRYENEEAVDDSQLPKDRFSAERLKGVDSTLKIQPAELGDSAVYLCASSPRTGGFGNTIYFGEGSWLTVV.

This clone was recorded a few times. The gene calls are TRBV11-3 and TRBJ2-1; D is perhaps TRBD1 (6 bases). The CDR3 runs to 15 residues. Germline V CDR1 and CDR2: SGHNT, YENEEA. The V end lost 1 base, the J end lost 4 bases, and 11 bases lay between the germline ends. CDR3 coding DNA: TGTGCCAGCAGCTTAGTAGGGGGTTCGTACAATGAGCAGTTCTTC. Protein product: CASSLVGGSYNEQFF.

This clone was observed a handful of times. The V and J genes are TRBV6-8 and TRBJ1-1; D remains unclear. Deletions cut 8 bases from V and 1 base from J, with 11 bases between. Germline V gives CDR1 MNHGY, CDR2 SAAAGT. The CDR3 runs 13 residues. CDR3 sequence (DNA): TGTGCCAGCCGATATGTCCCGAACACTGAAGCTTTCTTT. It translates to CASRYVPNTEAFF.

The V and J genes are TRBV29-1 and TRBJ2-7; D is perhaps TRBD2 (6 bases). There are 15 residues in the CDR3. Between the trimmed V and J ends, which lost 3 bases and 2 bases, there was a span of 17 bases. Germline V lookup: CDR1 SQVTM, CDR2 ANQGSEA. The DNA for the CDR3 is TGCAGCGTTGAGCTGGGGCGGGGAGTAGCCTACGAGCAGTACTTC. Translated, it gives CSVELGRGVAYEQYF.

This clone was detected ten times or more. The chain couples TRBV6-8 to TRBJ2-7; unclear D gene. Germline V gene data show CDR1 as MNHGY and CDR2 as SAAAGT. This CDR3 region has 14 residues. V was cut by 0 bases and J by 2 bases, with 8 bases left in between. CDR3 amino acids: CASSYSQATYEQYF. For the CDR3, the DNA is TGTGCCAGCAGTTACTCCCAGGCGACCTACGAGCAGTACTTC.

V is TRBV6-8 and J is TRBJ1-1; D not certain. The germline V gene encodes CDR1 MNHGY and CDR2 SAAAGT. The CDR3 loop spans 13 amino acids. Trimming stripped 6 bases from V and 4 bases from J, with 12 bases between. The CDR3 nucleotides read TGTGCCAGCAGGGGAACGGTTGGCACTGAAGCTTTCTTT. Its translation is CASRGTVGTEAFF.

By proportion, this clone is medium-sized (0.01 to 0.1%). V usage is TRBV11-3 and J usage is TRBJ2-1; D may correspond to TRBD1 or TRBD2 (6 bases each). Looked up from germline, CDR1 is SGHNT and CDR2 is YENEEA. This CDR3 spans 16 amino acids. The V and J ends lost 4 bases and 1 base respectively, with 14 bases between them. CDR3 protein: CASSSRLGGSYNEQFF. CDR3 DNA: TGTGCCAGCAGCTCCCGACTAGGGGGGTCCTACAATGAGCAGTTCTTC.

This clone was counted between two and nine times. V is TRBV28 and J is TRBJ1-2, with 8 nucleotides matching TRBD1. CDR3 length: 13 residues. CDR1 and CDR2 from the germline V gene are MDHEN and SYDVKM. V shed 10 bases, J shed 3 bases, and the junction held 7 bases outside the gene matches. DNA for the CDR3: TGTGCCAATCAGGGGGCGCCTGACTATGGCTACACCTTC. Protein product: CANQGAPDYGYTF.

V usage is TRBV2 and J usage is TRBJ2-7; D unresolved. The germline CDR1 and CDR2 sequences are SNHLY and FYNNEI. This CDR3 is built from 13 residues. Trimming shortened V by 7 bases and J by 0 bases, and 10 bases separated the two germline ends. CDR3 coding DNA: TGTGCCAGCAAGGCTGAGAGCTCCTACGAGCAGTACTTC. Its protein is CASKAESSYEQYF.

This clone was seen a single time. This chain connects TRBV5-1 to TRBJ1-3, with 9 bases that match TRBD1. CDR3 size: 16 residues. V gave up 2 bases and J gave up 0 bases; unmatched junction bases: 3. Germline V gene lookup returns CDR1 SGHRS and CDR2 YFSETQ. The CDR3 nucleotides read TGCGCCAGCAGCTTCACAGGGGGCATCTCTGGAAACACCATATATTTT. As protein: CASSFTGGISGNTIYF.

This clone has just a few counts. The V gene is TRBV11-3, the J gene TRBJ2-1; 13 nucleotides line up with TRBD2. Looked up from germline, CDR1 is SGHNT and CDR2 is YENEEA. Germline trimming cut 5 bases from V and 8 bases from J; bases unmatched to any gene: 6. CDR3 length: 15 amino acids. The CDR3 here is CASSVGTSGAYEQFF. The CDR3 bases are TGTGCCAGCAGCGTCGGGACTAGCGGGGCTTATGAGCAGTTCTTC. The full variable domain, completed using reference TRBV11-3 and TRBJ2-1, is EAGVVQSPRYKIIEKKQPVAFWCNPISGHNTLYWYLQNLGQGPELLIRYENEEAVDDSQLPKDRFSAERLKGVDSTLKIQPAELGDSAVYLCASSVGTSGAYEQFFGPGTRLTVL.

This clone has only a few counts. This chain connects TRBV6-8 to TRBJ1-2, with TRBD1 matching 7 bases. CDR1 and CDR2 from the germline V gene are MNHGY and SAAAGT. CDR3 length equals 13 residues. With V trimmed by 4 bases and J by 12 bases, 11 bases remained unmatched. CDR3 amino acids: CASSSITGDVDTF. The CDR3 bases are TGTGCCAGCAGTTCGATTACAGGGGACGTAGACACCTTC.